The next 19 T cell receptor beta chains were all read from a single sample in a study of blood T cell repertoires in COVID-19. The method was immunoSEQ multiplex PCR; TCRdb's version includes in-frame clones alone and lacks a portion of them. The sample lists about 210,000 clones; about 88% were seen once. The sequenced sample was peripheral blood. The receptors here all came from a man in his sixties or seventies with acute or convalescent COVID-19.

The rearrangement uses TRBV27 and TRBJ2-7; perhaps TRBD2 as D (7 bases). V lost 0 bases, J lost 6 bases, and 9 bases lay in between. This CDR3 region has 13 residues. Germline assignment: CDR1 MNHEY and CDR2 SMNVEV (reference sequence). The CDR3 protein is CASSLSRGGEQYF. The CDR3 nucleotides read TGTGCCAGCAGTTTATCGAGGGGGGGCGAGCAGTACTTC.

V and J are TRBV5-1 and TRBJ2-2; 8 bases agree with TRBD1. Trimming removed 1 base from V and 1 base from J; junction bases left unmatched: 9. The germline V gene has CDR1 SGHRS and CDR2 YFSETQ. This CDR3 contains 18 residues. The CDR3 DNA is TGCGCCAGCAGCTTGAGGACCAGGGGGCGCGGGAACACCGGGGAGCTGTTTTTT. This gives the protein CASSLRTRGRGNTGELFF.

The chain joins TRBV5-1 to TRBJ2-1; D uncertain. Germline V gene data show CDR1 as SGHRS and CDR2 as YFSETQ. V lost 6 bases to trimming and J lost 2 bases, with 18 bases between them. The CDR3 loop spans 16 amino acids. CDR3 sequence reads: CASIDIGSLTYNEQFF. The DNA for the CDR3 is TGCGCCAGCATCGATATCGGGTCTCTGACCTACAATGAGCAGTTCTTC. Full variable domain (outside the CDR3, taken from reference TRBV5-1 and TRBJ2-1): KAGVTQTPRYLIKTRGQQVTLSCSPISGHRSVSWYQQTPGQGLQFLFEYFSETQRNKGNFPGRFSGRQFSNSRSEMNVSTLELGDSALYLCASIDIGSLTYNEQFFGPGTRLTVL.

The V gene is TRBV19, the J gene TRBJ1-1; D is unresolved. Germline CDR1 LNHDA, CDR2 SQIVND (reference sequence). The V end lost 4 bases, the J end lost 4 bases, and 16 bases lay between the germline ends. The CDR3 is 15 amino acids. The CDR3 DNA follows: TGTGCCAGTAGTACACGGGGAGGAATGGGCACTGAAGCTTTCTTT. It codes for CASSTRGGMGTEAFF. Supplemented by reference TRBV19 and TRBJ1-1, the full variable domain reads DGGITQSPKYLFRKEGQNVTLSCEQNLNHDAMYWYRQDPGQGLRLIYYSQIVNDFQKGDIAEGYSVSREKKESFPLTVTSAQKNPTAFYLCASSTRGGMGTEAFFGQGTRLTVV.

The V gene is TRBV5-1, the J gene TRBJ2-7, with D possibly being TRBD2 (5 bases). The CDR3 runs to 13 residues. CDR1 SGHRS and CDR2 YFSETQ come from the germline V gene. Trimming took off 9 bases at V and 6 bases at J, with 19 bases between the two ends. In DNA form, the CDR3 reads TGCGCCACCCAGGAGGCAGACTTCTCCGAGCAGTACTTC. This gives the protein CATQEADFSEQYF.

This chain joins TRBV7-9 and TRBJ1-5, with D perhaps TRBD1 (5 bases). The CDR3 extends over 16 amino acids. V lost 2 bases and J 0 bases, leaving 11 bases between the germline ends. The germline V gene has CDR1 SEHNR and CDR2 FQNEAQ (reference sequence). The CDR3 here is CASSLTGDYSNQPQHF. For the CDR3, the DNA is TGTGCCAGCAGCTTAACGGGGGATTATAGCAATCAGCCCCAGCATTTT.

This clone appeared a few times. Here the CDR3 reads CASSEQGGQPQHF. For the CDR3, the DNA is TGTGCCAGCAGTGAACAGGGCGGTCAGCCCCAGCATTTT. V usage is TRBV25-1 and J usage is TRBJ1-5, with D possibly matching TRBD1 (5 bases). In germline, CDR1 is MGHDK, CDR2 SYGVNS. The CDR3 has 13 amino acids. V shed 2 bases and J shed 6 bases, with 8 bases lying between them.

The chain links TRBV19 to TRBJ1-5, with D hard to call. Looked up from germline, CDR1 is LNHDA and CDR2 is SQIVND (reference sequence). This CDR3 comprises 15 residues. The germline V and J ends were trimmed by 8 bases and 6 bases, with 20 bases remaining between them. The CDR3 here is CASGPGPNRGQPQHF. The DNA for the CDR3 is TGTGCCAGTGGACCGGGTCCCAATCGGGGTCAGCCCCAGCATTTT.

As to this clone: The junction departs from germline at one end; a sequencing error may be responsible. CDR3 coding DNA: TGTGCCAGCAGAGAAGACAGGAACGAGAATCAGCCCCAGCATTTT. It is translated as CASREDRNENQPQHF. The chain has TRBV2 and TRBJ1-5, with a tentative D call TRBD1 (6 bases). The germline V gene has CDR1 SNHLY and CDR2 FYNNEI. The CDR3 totals 15 residues.

This chain joins TRBV9 and TRBJ2-3; D may be TRBD2 (6 bases). From germline, CDR1 is SGDLS and CDR2 YYNGEE. The CDR3 length is 15 residues. V was shortened by 5 bases and J by 4 bases, with 17 bases between the two germline ends. The CDR3 here is CASSPNPGSSDTQYF. The CDR3 DNA is TGTGCCAGCAGTCCGAACCCCGGGAGCTCAGATACGCAGTATTTT.

The J gene is TRBJ2-7, the V gene TRBV29-1; D gene ambiguous. Deletions cut 3 bases from V and 2 bases from J, with 8 bases between. Germline CDR1 reads SQVTM; CDR2 reads ANQGSEA. The CDR3 has 12 residues. The CDR3, as DNA: TGCAGCGTTGAGGTCCAGGCCTACGAGCAGTACTTC. Protein: CSVEVQAYEQYF.

The sample holds a few counts of this clone. The rearrangement links TRBV10-1 to TRBJ1-5; 8 nucleotides line up with TRBD1. Looked up from germline, CDR1 is WNHNN and CDR2 is SYGVQD (reference sequence). The CDR3 is 16 residues long. Trimming took 5 bases from V and 1 from J; bases not matched to a gene: 7. The CDR3 coding sequence is TGCGCCAGCAGTCTCAACAGGGGGTTCAGCAATCAGCCCCAGCATTTT. As protein: CASSLNRGFSNQPQHF.

Here the CDR3 reads CASSQVGRLSYNEQFF. The CDR3 DNA follows: TGCGCCAGCAGCCAAGTGGGGCGGCTTTCATACAATGAGCAGTTCTTC. This chain connects TRBV4-3 to TRBJ2-1, with a tentative D call TRBD1 (5 bases). Germline loops: CDR1 LGHNA, CDR2 YSLEER. The CDR3 is 16 residues long. The V end lost 1 base, the J end lost 4 bases, and 14 bases lay between the germline ends.

The genes are TRBV30 and TRBJ2-7; tentatively, D is TRBD2 (6 bases). V shed 4 bases and J shed 4 bases, with 14 bases lying between them. The CDR3 runs to 13 residues. CDR1 is GTSNPN and CDR2 is SVGIG in the germline V gene (reference sequence). The CDR3 DNA sequence: TGTGCCTGGAATTGGGCAGGGAGGTACGAGCAGTACTTC. It specifies CAWNWAGRYEQYF.

This clone was picked up one time. This sequence joins TRBV9 and TRBJ1-6, with unresolved D. This CDR3 has 13 residues. Germline-derived CDR1 and CDR2 are SGDLS and YYNGEE. V lost 5 bases and J lost 8, with 11 bases in between. The CDR3 sequence is CASSPWAYSPLHF. The CDR3 bases are TGTGCCAGCAGTCCTTGGGCGTATTCACCCCTCCACTTT. Supplemented by reference TRBV9 and TRBJ1-6, the full variable domain reads DSGVTQTPKHLITATGQRVTLRCSPRSGDLSVYWYQQSLDQGLQFLIQYYNGEERAKGNILERFSAQQFPDLHSELNLSSLELGDSALYFCASSPWAYSPLHFGNGTRLTVT.

This sequence joins TRBV14 and TRBJ1-1; TRBD1 matches at 10 bases. The CDR3 runs 15 residues. Germline CDR1 SGHDN, CDR2 FVKESK. V trimming: 4 bases; J trimming: 1 base; junction bases outside the gene matches: 3. For the CDR3, the DNA is TGTGCCAGCAGCCCCCGGGACAGGGGGAACACTGAAGCTTTCTTT. As protein: CASSPRDRGNTEAFF.

Here the CDR3 reads CASSLDAFNQPQHF. CDR3 coding DNA: TGTGCCAGCAGCTTAGACGCGTTCAATCAGCCCCAGCATTTT. The J gene is TRBJ1-5, the V gene TRBV7-2; D is ambiguous. The germline gives CDR1 SGHTA, CDR2 FQGNSA. Trimming removed 1 base from V and 3 bases from J, with 7 bases in between. The CDR3 spans 14 residues.

CDR3 amino acids: CASSPLGGQLNEKLFF. The CDR3 bases are TGCGCCAGCAGCCCCCTGGGAGGCCAGCTTAATGAAAAACTGTTTTTT. This chain uses TRBV4-1 with TRBJ1-4; D not resolved. From germline, CDR1 is MGHRA and CDR2 YSYEKL. Trimming left V 4 bases short and J 4 bases short, with 16 bases between. The CDR3 contains 16 residues.

The genes are TRBV7-9 and TRBJ1-1; possibly TRBD1 for D (5 bases). Trimming removed 5 bases at V and 8 bases at J, with 18 bases between. The CDR3 is 14 residues long. The germline gives CDR1 SEHNR, CDR2 FQNEAQ (reference sequence). CDR3 bases: TGTGCCAGCAGCCCTTCTACAGGAAGGATAGAAGCTTTCTTT. As protein: CASSPSTGRIEAFF. The entire variable domain, with the rest obtained from reference TRBV7-9 and TRBJ1-1, is as follows: DTGVSQNPRHKITKRGQNVTFRCDPISEHNRLYWYRQTLGQGPEFLTYFQNEAQLEKSRLLSDRFSAERPKGSFSTLEIQRTEQGDSAMYLCASSPSTGRIEAFFGQGTRLTVV.